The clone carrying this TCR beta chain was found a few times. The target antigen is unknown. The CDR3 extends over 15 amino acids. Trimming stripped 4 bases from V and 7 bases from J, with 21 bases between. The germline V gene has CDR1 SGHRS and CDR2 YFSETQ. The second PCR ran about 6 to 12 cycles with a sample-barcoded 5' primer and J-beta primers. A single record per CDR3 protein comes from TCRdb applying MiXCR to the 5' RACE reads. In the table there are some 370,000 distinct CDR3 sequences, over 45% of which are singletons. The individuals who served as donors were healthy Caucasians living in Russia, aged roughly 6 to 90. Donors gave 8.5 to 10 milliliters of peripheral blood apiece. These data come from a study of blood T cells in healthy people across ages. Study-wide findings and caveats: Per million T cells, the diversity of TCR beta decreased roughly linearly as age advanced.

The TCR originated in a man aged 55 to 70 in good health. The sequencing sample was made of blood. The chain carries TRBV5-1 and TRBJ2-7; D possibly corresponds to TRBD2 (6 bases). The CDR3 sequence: CASSPQFGGAGEQYF. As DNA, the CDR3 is TGCGCCAGCAGCCCCCAGTTCGGTGGGGCGGGGGAGCAGTACTTC.